Listed below are T cell receptor beta chains from one sample, sequenced in a study of cytomegalovirus exposure and HLA in healthy donors. Sequencing was performed with immunoSEQ multiplex PCR; in TCRdb, only in-frame clones are kept and a portion is missing. The sample records about 140,000 clones, around 75% being singletons. Material for sequencing was PBMCs. These TCRs come from a male donor in good health and CMV-seronegative. Each CDR3 is given with its conserved first and last residue. The D gene is left open where the match is weak. Clone sizes are given selectively: once, few, many, or a class where the clone is expanded.

v_call,j_call,d_call,clone_size,cdr3_nt,cdr3_aa
TRBV19,TRBJ2-1,TRBD1,.,TGTGCCAGTAGTAGAGGGGGCGGTGCGGGCTCGTACAATGAGCAGTTCTTC,CASSRGGGAGSYNEQFF
TRBV29-1,TRBJ2-1,.,.,TGCAGCGTTGATGTCCAGCGGGTATACAATGAGCAGTTCTTC,CSVDVQRVYNEQFF
TRBV11-2,TRBJ1-1,.,.,TGTGCCAGCAGCTTAGGAATCAGGGCCGAAGCTTTCTTT,CASSLGIRAEAFF
TRBV30,TRBJ2-3,TRBD1,once,TGTGCCTGGAGTGCGGGACAGGGACTGGATACGCAGTATTTT,CAWSAGQGLDTQYF
TRBV28,TRBJ2-7,.,.,TGTGCCAGCAGTTTATTCGGGTTAGAGCAGTACTTC,CASSLFGLEQYF
TRBV28,TRBJ2-1,.,.,TGTGCCAGCAGTTTACGGAATGAGCAGTTCTTC,CASSLRNEQFF
TRBV29-1,TRBJ1-2,TRBD1,.,TGCAGCGTTGACCGAGACAGGGTCAACTATGGCTACACCTTC,CSVDRDRVNYGYTF
TRBV29-1,TRBJ1-2,.,.,TGCAGCGTTGTGTCGCGGGGTGATGGCTACACCTTC,CSVVSRGDGYTF
TRBV21-1,TRBJ2-7,.,.,TGTGCCAGCAGTACGGAGACCTACGAGCAGTACTTC,CASSTETYEQYF
TRBV5-5,TRBJ2-3,.,.,TGTGCCAGCAGCTTGACGGACATCCCTACACGAGATACGCAGTATTTT,CASSLTDIPTRDTQYF
TRBV6-5,TRBJ1-5,.,.,TGTGCCAGCAGCCAGGGGCCCTTGGGCAATCAGCCCCAGCATTTT,CASSQGPLGNQPQHF
TRBV18,TRBJ1-3,TRBD1,.,TGTGCCAGCTCACCCTCCGGAGGGGGCCTCCCCTCACGTACCATATATTTT,CASSPSGGGLPSRTIYF
TRBV5-1,TRBJ1-4,.,.,TGCGCCAGCAGCTTGACAGTAACTAATGAAAAACTGTTTTTT,CASSLTVTNEKLFF
TRBV27,TRBJ2-1,.,.,TGTGCCAGCAGCCTACAGGGGACTCGGGAGCAGTTCTTC,CASSLQGTREQFF
TRBV4-1,TRBJ2-5,TRBD2,.,TGCGCCAGCAGCCAAGCCCTAGCGGGGCAAGAGACCCAGTACTTC,CASSQALAGQETQYF
TRBV5-1,TRBJ1-1,.,few,TGCGCCAGCAGCCTGATGAGATCTGGCACTGAAGCTTTCTTT,CASSLMRSGTEAFF
TRBV19,TRBJ2-2,TRBD1,.,TGTGCCAGCGGACGGACAGGGGACACCGGGGAGCTGTTTTTT,CASGRTGDTGELFF
TRBV2,TRBJ2-1,.,.,TGTGCCAGCAGTGTTGATGAGCGGTTCTTC,CASSVDERFF
TRBV27,TRBJ2-2,.,.,TGTGCCAGCACCGCAAGCGAGGCAGGGACCGGGGAGCTGTTTTTT,CASTASEAGTGELFF
TRBV5-1,TRBJ2-7,.,.,TGCGCCAGCAGCTTGGAGCGTGCTTACGAGCAGTACTTC,CASSLERAYEQYF
TRBV19,TRBJ1-2,TRBD1,.,TGTGCCAGTAGTGTACCGGGACAGTACTATGGCTACACCTTC,CASSVPGQYYGYTF
TRBV7-2,TRBJ1-2,.,.,TGTGCCAGCAGCAGGGAGGGGACCTATGGCTACACCTTC,CASSREGTYGYTF
TRBV7-9,TRBJ1-1,TRBD1,.,TGTGCCAGCAGCTTACTGGCAGGGGGAAACACTGAAGCTTTCTTT,CASSLLAGGNTEAFF
TRBV15,TRBJ1-4,TRBD1,few,TGTGCCACCAGCAGAGATGGGCCGGGACAGGGGGATGAAAAACTGTTTTTT,CATSRDGPGQGDEKLFF
TRBV6-6,TRBJ1-5,.,.,TGTGCCAGCAGTTACTCGGGGACAAGCGAGAATCAGCCCCAGCATTTT,CASSYSGTSENQPQHF
TRBV29-1,TRBJ2-3,TRBD2,few,TGCAGCGTTGTGGGGGGGGCAGATACGCAGTATTTT,CSVVGGADTQYF
TRBV18,TRBJ1-1,.,.,TGTGCCAGCTCAGAATCTTCAGGGAACACTGAAGCTTTCTTT,CASSESSGNTEAFF
TRBV7-2,TRBJ1-5,TRBD1,.,TGTGCCAGCAGCCTCGACAGGGGAAGCAATCAGCCCCAGCATTTT,CASSLDRGSNQPQHF
TRBV19,TRBJ1-2,TRBD1,few,TGTGCCAGTAGTATACACAGGGGGCTTGCCTATGGCTACACCTTC,CASSIHRGLAYGYTF
TRBV4-3,TRBJ2-7,TRBD2,.,TGCGCCAGCAGCGACGTAGCGGGAGGCTCCTACGAGCAGTACTTC,CASSDVAGGSYEQYF
TRBV6-6,TRBJ1-5,.,.,TGTGCCAGCAGTTACGCAGAAAGCAATCAGCCCCAGCATTTT,CASSYAESNQPQHF
TRBV5-6,TRBJ1-5,.,.,TGTGCCAGCAGCTTAGAGGACTATAGCAATCAGCCCCAGCATTTT,CASSLEDYSNQPQHF
TRBV7-2,TRBJ1-1,TRBD1,.,TGTGCCAGCAGCTCCGGACGGACAGGAACTGAAGCTTTCTTT,CASSSGRTGTEAFF
TRBV6-5,TRBJ2-5,TRBD2,.,TGTGCCAGCAGTTACTCAATCATGGGCGGGAGGGAGACCCAGTACTTC,CASSYSIMGGRETQYF
TRBV27,TRBJ2-3,.,.,TGTGCCAGCAGTTTTCGTGGCCTTACACCCACAGATACGCAGTATTTT,CASSFRGLTPTDTQYF
TRBV29-1,TRBJ1-4,TRBD1,.,TGCAGCGCCGCCGGACAGGGAGGTAATGAAAAACTGTTTTTT,CSAAGQGGNEKLFF